The T cell receptor beta chain under discussion was sequenced for a study of graft-versus-host responses after intestinal transplantation. Study background: The recipients all started with anti-thymocyte globulin induction and then took tacrolimus and steroids for 3 to 4 years. General study points: Present in recipient marrow, GvH clones included some that appeared first in ileum or blood.

The V gene lost 1 base and the J gene lost 6 bases, with 7 bases spanning the gap. Germline CDR1 SGHRS, CDR2 YFSETQ. The CDR3 sequence is 13 residues long. Of note for this clone: Its antigen is still unknown.

Here immunoSEQ multiplex PCR was the method, and the copy in TCRdb shows in-frame clones only, minus some. The repertoire includes 70,000 to 100,000 clones, approximately 88% of them detected once, and approximately 0.35% sits in the top ten. The chain recombines TRBV5-1 with TRBJ2-2, with D possibly TRBD1 on 5 matching bases. The sample consisted of unstimulated CD4+ T cells sorted from spleen or lymph node cells, taken before intestinal transplant. This clonotype originated in a human donor who received an intestinal transplant. The CDR3 spells CASSLRGAGELFF. DNA of the CDR3: TGCGCCAGCAGCTTGAGGGGCGCCGGGGAGCTGTTTTTT.